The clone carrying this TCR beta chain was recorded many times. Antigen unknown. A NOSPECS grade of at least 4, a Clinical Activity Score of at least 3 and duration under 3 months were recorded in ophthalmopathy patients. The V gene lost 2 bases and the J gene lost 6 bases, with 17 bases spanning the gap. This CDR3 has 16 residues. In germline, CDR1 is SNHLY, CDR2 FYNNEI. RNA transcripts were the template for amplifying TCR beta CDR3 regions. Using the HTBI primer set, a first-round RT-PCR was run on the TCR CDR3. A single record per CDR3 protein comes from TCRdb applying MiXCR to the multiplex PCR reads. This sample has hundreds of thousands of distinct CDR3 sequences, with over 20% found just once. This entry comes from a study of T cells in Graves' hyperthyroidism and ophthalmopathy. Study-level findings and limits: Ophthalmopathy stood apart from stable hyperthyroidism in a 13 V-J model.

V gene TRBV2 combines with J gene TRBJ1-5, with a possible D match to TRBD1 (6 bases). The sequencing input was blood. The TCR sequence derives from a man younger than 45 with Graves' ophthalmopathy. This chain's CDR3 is CASSEYGGMGGQPQHF. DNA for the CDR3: TGTGCCAGCAGTGAATATGGGGGCATGGGTGGTCAGCCCCAGCATTTT. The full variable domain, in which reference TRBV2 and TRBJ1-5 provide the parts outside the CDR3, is EPEVTQTPSHQVTQMGQEVILRCVPISNHLYFYWYRQILGQKVEFLVSFYNNEISEKSEIFDDQFSVERPDGSNFTLKIRSTKLEDSAMYFCASSEYGGMGGQPQHFGDGTRLSIL.